The next 20 T cell receptor beta chains were all read from a single sample in a study of blood T cells in healthy people across ages. A J-beta primer mix and a sample-barcoded 5' primer were used in a second PCR of about 7 to 12 cycles. TCRdb redid the calling of the 5' RACE reads with MiXCR, one entry per CDR3 protein. The sample has about 680,000 distinct CDR3 sequences, about half seen once. Sequencing input: blood. The receptors were sampled from a woman aged 55 to 70 in good health.

This rearrangement joins TRBV7-2 to TRBJ2-1; a possible D gene is TRBD1 (5 bases). The CDR3 loop spans 15 amino acids. Trimming took 3 bases from V and 1 from J, leaving 10 bases between them. The V gene's germline CDR1 is SGHTA and CDR2 FQGNSA. In nucleotides, the CDR3 is TGTGCCAGCAGCTTGGACATGGGGTCCTACAATGAGCAGTTCTTC. Protein product: CASSLDMGSYNEQFF.

This clonotype was counted between two and nine times. The chain links TRBV6-2 or TRBV6-3 to TRBJ2-5, with 8 positions matching TRBD2. This CDR3 is built from 16 residues. Losses at the gene ends were 5 bases for V and 5 bases for J; bases not matched to a gene: 13. Looked up from germline, CDR1 is MNHEY and CDR2 is SVGEGT. CDR3 protein: CASSPSGSDLGETQYF. CDR3 sequence (DNA): TGTGCCAGCAGTCCAAGCGGGAGCGACCTGGGGGAGACCCAGTACTTC.

The table lists this clonotype with a few counts. This chain joins TRBV10-3 and TRBJ2-5; 8 bases map to TRBD1. Per the germline V gene, CDR1 is ENHRY and CDR2 is SYGVKD. With V trimmed by 4 bases and J by 4 bases, 5 bases remained unmatched. CDR3 length: 14 amino acids. This CDR3 reads CAISGAGTGETQYF. The CDR3 DNA follows: TGTGCCATCAGTGGCGCCGGGACAGGAGAGACCCAGTACTTC.

With respect to this clonotype: Compared with germline, one end of the junction differs, possibly owing to a read error. This rearrangement joins TRBV7-9 to TRBJ2-1, with 11 bases identical to TRBD2. CDR3 length: 16 residues. Per the germline V gene, CDR1 is SEHNR and CDR2 is FQNEAQ (reference sequence). The CDR3 nucleotides are TGTGCCGGCAGATTGGATAGCGGGGGGGGCTACAATGAGCAGTTCTTC. It is translated as CAGRLDSGGGYNEQFF.

J is TRBJ2-1 and V is TRBV3-1, with 7 bases matching TRBD1. V was pared by 1 base and J by 8 bases, with 8 bases of the junction left unmatched. CDR1 and CDR2 (germline): LGHDT, YNNKEL (reference sequence). The CDR3 runs 15 residues. The CDR3 reads CASSQVGTAGDEQFF. CDR3 nucleotide sequence: TGTGCCAGCAGCCAAGTAGGGACAGCTGGAGATGAGCAGTTCTTC.

The chain has TRBV18 and TRBJ1-1; D remains unclear. Trimming removed 3 bases at V and 3 bases at J, with 14 bases between. There are 15 residues in the CDR3. Germline CDR1 KGHSH, CDR2 LQKENI. The CDR3 DNA reads TGTGCCAGCTCACCGCGGGAGGGTGTTGACACTGAAGCTTTCTTT. Protein: CASSPREGVDTEAFF.

This clonotype appeared a few times. V is TRBV5-1 and J is TRBJ1-4; possible D gene TRBD1, 6 bases. Trimming left V 2 bases short and J 0 bases short, with 14 bases between. CDR1 is SGHRS and CDR2 is YFSETQ in the germline V gene. The CDR3 sequence is 17 residues long. Here the CDR3 reads CASSFRGASATNEKLFF. CDR3 sequence (DNA): TGCGCCAGCAGCTTCAGGGGAGCATCTGCAACTAATGAAAAACTGTTTTTT.

This rearrangement joins TRBV19 to TRBJ2-1; D might be TRBD2 (5 bases). Germline V CDR1 and CDR2: LNHDA, SQIVND (reference sequence). The CDR3 is made up of 15 amino acids. Trimming pared 1 base from V and 7 bases from J, leaving 14 bases between. CDR3 in amino acids: CASSIVGRGFNEQFF. The CDR3 DNA sequence: TGTGCCAGTAGTATAGTGGGGAGAGGTTTTAATGAGCAGTTCTTC.

CDR3 sequence (DNA): TGTGCCAGCAGAGCGCGAGGGGAGCAGTACTTC. Protein sequence: CASRARGEQYF. This rearrangement joins TRBV6-2 or TRBV6-3 to TRBJ2-5, with D possibly called TRBD1 or TRBD2 (5 bases each). CDR1 is MNHEY and CDR2 is SVGEGT in the germline V gene. The CDR3 is 11 amino acids. The ends were cut back, 6 bases at V and 11 bases at J, with 13 bases in the middle.

This clonotype was observed many times. J is TRBJ1-1 and V is TRBV7-3; 10 bases are shared with TRBD1. The length of the CDR3 is 14 residues. Germline CDR1 reads SGHTA; CDR2 reads FQGTGA. The J segment lost 7 bases and the V segment lost 4 bases, leaving 6 bases of the junction unmatched. Here the CDR3 DNA reads TGTGCCAGCAGCTCCGGACAGGGGGAAGATGAAGCTTTCTTT. Its translation is CASSSGQGEDEAFF.

The J gene is TRBJ2-1, the V gene TRBV5-1; D remains unclear. Trimming pared 4 bases from V and 9 bases from J, leaving 11 bases between. CDR3 length: 12 amino acids. The germline gives CDR1 SGHRS, CDR2 YFSETQ. CDR3 bases: TGCGCCAGCAGCGAACCCATTGGTGAGCAGTTCTTC. It yields the protein CASSEPIGEQFF.

This chain links TRBV20-1 with TRBJ1-5; tentatively, D is TRBD1 (5 bases). V lost 3 bases and J lost 3, with 15 bases in between. CDR1 is DFQATT, CDR2 SNEGSKA, per germline (reference sequence). This CDR3 contains 15 residues. The CDR3 region has the DNA TGCAGTGCTAGCGAGGTGTCAGGGTCCAATCAGCCCCAGCATTTT. This translates into CSASEVSGSNQPQHF.

This clonotype was seen a handful of times. This chain's CDR3 is CATRGNNEQFF. DNA of the CDR3: TGTGCCACCAGGGGTAACAATGAGCAGTTCTTC. The J gene is TRBJ2-1, the V gene TRBV24-1; D uncertain. Between the trimmed V and J ends, which lost 7 bases and 5 bases, there was a span of 5 bases. The CDR3 contains 11 residues. CDR1 KGHDR and CDR2 SFDVKD come from the germline V gene.

V is TRBV30 and J is TRBJ2-7; D uncertain. Germline CDR1 is GTSNPN and CDR2 is SVGIG (reference sequence). The CDR3 spans 14 residues. Trimming pared 6 bases from V and 0 bases from J, leaving 15 bases between. Written as DNA, the CDR3 is TGTGCCTGTACCAAAAGAGCCCGCTCCTACGAGCAGTACTTC. Its protein is CACTKRARSYEQYF.

The rearrangement uses TRBV20-1 and TRBJ1-2; D not resolved. The length of the CDR3 is 14 residues. Trimming removed 5 bases at V and 6 bases at J, with 19 bases between. In germline, CDR1 is DFQATT, CDR2 SNEGSKA (reference sequence). In nucleotides, the CDR3 is TGCAGTGCTCGCTGGGGAGTAGGGTCGAATGGCTACACCTTC. This gives the protein CSARWGVGSNGYTF.

This clonotype was seen a handful of times. This chain uses TRBV18 with TRBJ2-2, with unresolved D. CDR3 length: 12 amino acids. Germline V gives CDR1 KGHSH, CDR2 LQKENI. Trimming shortened V by 2 bases and J by 6 bases, and 4 bases separated the two germline ends. This CDR3 is CASSPVAGELFF. Here the CDR3 DNA reads TGTGCCAGCTCACCAGTCGCCGGGGAGCTGTTTTTT.

A remark on this clonotype: Mismatch with germline at one junction end may stem from a read error. The V gene is TRBV7-9, the J gene TRBJ2-1, with TRBD2 identical over 11 bases. The CDR3 length is 19 residues. Germline V lookup: CDR1 SEHNR, CDR2 FQNEAQ (reference sequence). In DNA form, the CDR3 reads TGTACCAGCAGCCCTGGGACTAGCGGAGCGGGGATAAATTACAATGAGCAGTTCTTC. This translates into CTSSPGTSGAGINYNEQFF.

The chain uses TRBV10-3 and TRBJ1-3, with D possibly being TRBD1 (6 bases). Germline V gene sequence: CDR1 ENHRY, CDR2 SYGVKD. This CDR3 has 17 amino acids. V shed 3 bases and J shed 5 bases, with 20 bases lying between them. The CDR3 DNA reads TGTGCCATCAGTGATCCACCCCGGGACAAGGGAAGAAACACCATATATTTT. This translates into CAISDPPRDKGRNTIYF.

The chain recombines TRBV6-6 with TRBJ2-7; D ambiguous. The V end was cut by 4 bases, the J end by 3 bases, with 13 bases between. CDR3 length: 14 residues. Germline CDR1 and CDR2: MNHNY and SVGAGI (reference sequence). The CDR3 DNA reads TGTGCCAGCAGTTCCGGCACTGCGAACTACGAGCAGTACTTC. This encodes CASSSGTANYEQYF.

This clonotype was found once. The chain uses TRBV6-1 and TRBJ1-2; D is uncertain. Germline values: CDR1 MNHNS, CDR2 SASEGT. The length of the CDR3 is 15 residues. V lost 3 bases and J lost 5, with 16 bases in between. The CDR3, as DNA: TGTGCCAGCAGTGATTATGGAAACGGCATTTATGGCTACACCTTC. Its translation: CASSDYGNGIYGYTF.